The entry that follows covers one T cell receptor (beta chain) sequence. This specimen comes from a study of T cell changes during pregnancy in multiple sclerosis. Profiling relied on immunoSEQ multiplex PCR, and the TCRdb table lists in-frame clones only, not all of them. The sample includes more than 45,000 clones, 88% of them seen just once. CDR1 is MNHEY and CDR2 is SVGAGI in the germline V gene. Between the trimmed V and J ends, which lost 6 bases and 3 bases, there was a span of 6 bases. This CDR3 comprises 11 residues. The starting material was CD4+ T cells from peripheral blood mononuclear cells, obtained in the second trimester of pregnancy. The sequence was obtained from a female donor with multiple sclerosis, enrolled in a pregnancy study. This chain connects TRBV6-5 to TRBJ2-7; D is possibly TRBD1 (6 bases). The CDR3 DNA is TGTGCCAGCAGACAGGGCTACGAGCAGTACTTC. This encodes CASRQGYEQYF.